Detailed here is one TCR beta chain. These data originate in a study of control samples from healthy donors and cancer patients. The data were produced by immunoSEQ multiplex PCR, yet TCRdb's version contains in-frame clones alone and is incomplete. The data hold around 78,000 clones, with roughly 94% observed a single time. Input material: blood. The TCR was taken from a woman under 30 in good health.

The CDR3: CASSLPTGGGRYNEQFF. Written as DNA, the CDR3 is TGTGCCAGCAGCTTGCCAACGGGTGGCGGGAGGTACAATGAGCAGTTCTTC. V and J are TRBV5-4 and TRBJ2-1; 8 positions agree with TRBD2. Trimming removed 1 base from V and 4 bases from J; junction bases left unmatched: 10. The CDR3 consists of 17 residues. CDR1 is SGHNT and CDR2 is YYREEE in the germline V gene (reference sequence).